This section outlines one TCR beta chain sequence together with its context. Its antigen is as yet unknown. This sample stems from a study of shared clonotypes between healthy human individuals. The naive CD8 population came from CD45RO-negative cells selected for CCR7, without terminally differentiated effector memory CD45RA+ cells. All of the donors resided in Nashville, Tennessee, and each was a Caucasian adult. 200 to 250 ng DNA, tens of thousands of T cell genomes, went into each sorted-subset replicate PCR. Generated by immunoSEQ multiplex PCR, the TCRdb table keeps only in-frame clones and is missing some. The table lists approximately 740,000 clones, 80% to 95% of them singletons, with approximately 25% in the top ten. Study outcomes and limitations: Generally, estimated richness proved larger in naive subsets than it did in memory subsets. Clonotypes shared by all four sorted-subset donors had higher generation probabilities than non-shared clonotypes.

This CDR3 is 14 amino acids long. Germline V gene lookup returns CDR1 SGHDN and CDR2 FVKESK. Trimming shortened V by 3 bases and J by 3 bases, and 12 bases separated the two germline ends. Sequencing used naive CD8+ T cells sorted from blood. The clonotype was recovered from a man aged 25-40 years in good health. The chain is built from TRBV14 and TRBJ2-7; TRBD2 might be the D (5 bases). The CDR3 spells CASSHRDTLYEQYF. CDR3 sequence (DNA): TGTGCCAGCAGCCACCGGGATACTCTCTACGAGCAGTACTTC.